This TCR beta chain originates from a study of T-cell reconstitution after alpha-beta-depleted transplantation in children. The CDR3 spans 18 residues. The germline gives CDR1 LNHNV, CDR2 YYDKDF (reference sequence). Using unique molecular identifiers, the investigators prepared the TCRbeta library. Via MiXCR, TCRdb re-called the PCR reads, giving one row per CDR3 protein. The profile covers over 300,000 distinct CDR3 sequences, with under 13% appearing a single time and 2% to 3% taken by the ten largest. About this clonotype: A read error may explain this, as a much larger clone is one base away.

The chain links TRBV15 to TRBJ2-5, with TRBD1 identical over 9 bases. This TCR was sampled from a human donor who donated a stem cell graft to a child with acute lymphoblastic leukemia. Sequenced here: PBMCs from the stem cell graft donor, sampled from the stem cell graft. The CDR3 here is CATTREIRTGVKAETQYF. The CDR3 DNA reads TGTGCCACCACCAGAGAAATTCGGACAGGGGTGAAGGCAGAGACCCAGTACTTC.